The 5 T cell receptor beta chains below come from one sample, sequenced in a study of T cell repertoires in cytomegalovirus infection. One entry per CDR3 protein, called by TCRdb with MiXCR from the reads. The sample shows 650,000 to 850,000 distinct CDR3 sequences, almost 30% of them seen only once. Which antigens these TCRs recognize remains unknown. The input for sequencing was cultured CD8+ T cells from PBMCs, taken from culture after CMV antigen stimulation. All receptors derive from a human donor in good health (CMV status not recorded). Some clones in this sample may be carry-over from other donors' samples.

Points on this clonotype: A junction boundary mismatches the germline segment, possibly from a read error. V and J are TRBV6-8 and TRBJ2-1, with D perhaps given as TRBD1 or TRBD2 (5 bases each). Germline values: CDR1 MNHGY, CDR2 SAAAGT. This CDR3 region has 14 residues. The CDR3, as DNA: TGTGCCAACAGTTACACCGGGACGAGGAATGAGCAGTTCTTC. The encoded protein is CANSYTGTRNEQFF.

This clonotype was counted many times. This sequence joins TRBV7-2 and TRBJ2-1; D uncertain. Germline CDR1 is SGHTA and CDR2 is FQGNSA. V lost 5 bases, J lost 5 bases, and 19 bases lay in between. CDR3 length equals 16 residues. The CDR3 spells CASSRNRWVQDNEQFF. The CDR3, as DNA: TGTGCCAGCAGCCGTAACCGATGGGTGCAAGACAATGAGCAGTTCTTC.

This clonotype was observed a few times. V is TRBV19 and J is TRBJ2-3, with D possibly matching TRBD1 (5 bases). Trimming removed 1 base from V and 4 bases from J, with 6 bases in between. This CDR3 is 13 amino acids long. Germline loops: CDR1 LNHDA, CDR2 SQIVND (reference sequence). This chain's CDR3 is CASSIGGADTQYF. The CDR3 DNA follows: TGTGCCAGTAGTATAGGGGGCGCAGATACGCAGTATTTT. Full variable domain (rest looked up from reference TRBV19 and TRBJ2-3): DGGITQSPKYLFRKEGQNVTLSCEQNLNHDAMYWYRQDPGQGLRLIYYSQIVNDFQKGDIAEGYSVSREKKESFPLTVTSAQKNPTAFYLCASSIGGADTQYFGPGTRLTVL.

The genes are TRBV7-6 and TRBJ2-1; 7 nucleotides align to TRBD2. There are 16 residues in the CDR3. The germline V gene has CDR1 SGHVS and CDR2 FNYEAQ. J lost 0 bases, V lost 4 bases, and 6 bases had no gene match. The CDR3 spells CASSSGSGVSYNEQFF. DNA for the CDR3: TGTGCCAGCAGCTCCGGAAGCGGGGTCTCCTACAATGAGCAGTTCTTC.

The V gene is TRBV25-1, the J gene TRBJ2-2; TRBD2 might be the D (6 bases). Trimming took 6 bases from V and 4 from J, leaving 15 bases between them. The CDR3 is 15 residues long. Germline V gene data show CDR1 as MGHDK and CDR2 as SYGVNS. Here the CDR3 DNA reads TGTGCCAGCAGCCGGGAGAATAGTCTCACCGGGGAGCTGTTTTTT. Protein: CASSRENSLTGELFF.